This passage covers 26 T cell receptor beta chains from one sample sequenced in a study of cytomegalovirus exposure and HLA in healthy donors. PCR amplification relied on 60 Vbeta primers (plus 13 Jbeta primers). Repertoires were generated with immunoSEQ multiplex PCR, while TCRdb's copy carries only in-frame clones and drops some. There are around 140,000 clones in the sample, with 0.8% to 1% held by the top ten. Sequences were obtained from PBMCs. These receptor sequences come from a male donor in good health and CMV-seronegative.

A word on this clone: An end of the junction differs from the germline gene, which may be a read error. This chain links TRBV7-7 with TRBJ2-5; D may be TRBD1 (5 bases). The CDR3 spans 17 residues. CDR1 and CDR2 (germline): SSHAT, FNYEAQ (reference sequence). The DNA for the CDR3 is TGTGCTAGCAGCCCTTATAGGGGTACAAAGGGGCAAGAGACCCAGTACTTC. It yields the protein CASSPYRGTKGQETQYF.

The chain links TRBV7-8 to TRBJ1-1; D gene unclear. Germline lookup yields CDR1 SGHVS and CDR2 FQNEAQ. The CDR3 sequence is 15 residues long. V lost 8 bases and J 1 base, leaving 17 bases between the germline ends. CDR3 loop: CASGQAGTQNTEAFF. As DNA, the CDR3 is TGTGCCAGCGGGCAGGCGGGAACTCAGAACACTGAAGCTTTCTTT.

The CDR3 DNA is TGTGCCAGCAGTTACGTTGGGTTAAGCGGCTATGGCTACACCTTC. It codes for CASSYVGLSGYGYTF. The V gene is TRBV6-5, the J gene TRBJ1-2, with D uncertain. The CDR3 is 15 amino acids. Per the germline V gene, CDR1 is MNHEY and CDR2 is SVGAGI. V gave up 2 bases and J gave up 4 bases, with 14 bases separating them.

The V and J genes are TRBV5-1 and TRBJ2-3, with D possibly matching TRBD1 (6 bases). Trimming pared 5 bases from V and 0 bases from J, leaving 13 bases between. CDR1 is SGHRS and CDR2 is YFSETQ in the germline V gene. The CDR3 length is 15 residues. The CDR3 here is CASSSDSSSTDTQYF. DNA for the CDR3: TGCGCCAGCAGTTCGGACAGCTCTAGCACAGATACGCAGTATTTT.

V and J are TRBV27 and TRBJ2-7, with a weak D call TRBD2 (7 bases). The CDR3 has 14 residues. V gave up 5 bases and J gave up 4 bases, with 15 bases separating them. Germline CDR1 and CDR2: MNHEY and SMNVEV (reference sequence). This chain's CDR3 is CASSPRGGGYEQYF. The CDR3 coding sequence is TGTGCCAGCAGTCCTAGGGGGGGCGGGTACGAGCAGTACTTC.

J is TRBJ2-1 and V is TRBV7-6, with 8 nucleotides matching TRBD2. The length of the CDR3 is 13 residues. Germline CDR1 reads SGHVS; CDR2 reads FNYEAQ. V lost 6 bases to trimming and J lost 9 bases; unmatched junction nucleotides: 7. The CDR3: CASSLAGGSEQFF. The CDR3 DNA reads as TGTGCCAGCAGTCTGGCGGGAGGATCTGAGCAGTTCTTC. The complete variable domain, with remaining parts taken from reference TRBV7-6 and TRBJ2-1, reads GAGVSQSPRYKVTKRGQDVALRCDPISGHVSLYWYRQALGQGPEFLTYFNYEAQQDKSGLPNDRFSAERPEGSISTLTIQRTEQRDSAMYRCASSLAGGSEQFFGPGTRLTVL.

The J gene is TRBJ2-1, the V gene TRBV20-1; the D is unclear. The CDR3 sequence is 11 residues long. The V gene's germline CDR1 is DFQATT and CDR2 SNEGSKA (reference sequence). With 6 bases removed from V and 5 bases from J, the gap between germline ends came to 8 bases. The CDR3 bases are TGCAGTGCCGAGGTTAACAATGAGCAGTTCTTC. It yields the protein CSAEVNNEQFF.

This sequence joins TRBV7-2 and TRBJ2-5; 11 bases match TRBD1. The germline CDR1 and CDR2 sequences are SGHTA and FQGNSA. After removal of 1 base from V and 4 bases from J, the junction contained 2 bases not matched to a gene. The CDR3 sequence is 15 residues long. The CDR3 nucleotides read TGTGCCAGCAGCTTAGGGGGACAGGGGGTAGAGACCCAGTACTTC. Protein sequence: CASSLGGQGVETQYF.

The V call is TRBV7-3, the J call TRBJ2-7; TRBD1 matches 8 bases. V trimming: 3 bases; J trimming: 3 bases; junction bases outside the gene matches: 4. There are 14 residues in the CDR3. Per germline, CDR1 SGHTA and CDR2 FQGTGA. CDR3 protein: CASSFDGQGYEQYF. In DNA form, the CDR3 reads TGTGCCAGCAGCTTCGATGGACAGGGCTACGAGCAGTACTTC.

This rearrangement joins TRBV11-2 to TRBJ1-6, with 9 bases fitting TRBD1. Germline V gene lookup returns CDR1 SGHAT and CDR2 FQNNGV. The V gene end was trimmed by 4 bases and the J gene end by 12 bases; junction bases not matched to a gene: 7. The CDR3 spans 14 residues. The CDR3: CASSWDRALLPLHF. The CDR3 nucleotides are TGTGCCAGCAGCTGGGACAGGGCTCTTTTACCCCTCCACTTT.

V is TRBV2 and J is TRBJ2-7, with D perhaps TRBD1 (7 bases). Germline CDR1 SNHLY, CDR2 FYNNEI. V dropped 4 bases and J dropped 4 bases, with 8 bases sitting between them. The CDR3 sequence is 12 residues long. The DNA for the CDR3 is TGTGCCAGCAGTGCAGGGGGGTACGAGCAGTACTTC. Residues: CASSAGGYEQYF.

The rearrangement uses TRBV9 and TRBJ2-7, with 9 nucleotides matching TRBD1. There are 15 residues in the CDR3. Trimming at V came to 7 bases and at J to 4 bases, leaving 12 bases not matched to a gene. The V gene's germline CDR1 is SGDLS and CDR2 YYNGEE. CDR3 protein: CASGPPGQGKYEQYF. The CDR3 DNA follows: TGTGCCAGCGGACCACCGGGACAGGGTAAATACGAGCAGTACTTC. Based on the CDR3 plus reference TRBV9 and TRBJ2-7, the full variable domain is DSGVTQTPKHLITATGQRVTLRCSPRSGDLSVYWYQQSLDQGLQFLIQYYNGEERAKGNILERFSAQQFPDLHSELNLSSLELGDSALYFCASGPPGQGKYEQYFGPGTRLTVT.

The chain uses TRBV6-5 and TRBJ1-3; TRBD1 is a possible D gene (5 bases). CDR3 size: 15 residues. Per germline, CDR1 MNHEY and CDR2 SVGAGI. V lost 6 bases, J lost 3 bases, and 15 bases lay in between. CDR3: CASRNRGVRGNTIYF. In DNA, the CDR3 is TGTGCCAGCAGAAACCGGGGGGTCCGTGGAAACACCATATATTTT.

The chain uses TRBV5-1 and TRBJ2-1, with 9 nucleotides matching TRBD2. Germline V gene lookup returns CDR1 SGHRS and CDR2 YFSETQ. V lost 0 bases and J lost 4; bases outside the gene matches: 11. The CDR3 runs 18 residues. The CDR3 sequence is CASSLAYSGGGDYNEQFF. For the CDR3, the DNA is TGCGCCAGCAGCTTGGCCTATAGCGGGGGAGGGGATTACAATGAGCAGTTCTTC.

The chain carries TRBV6-5 and TRBJ2-1; D possibly corresponds to TRBD2 (7 bases). The germline V and J ends were trimmed by 0 bases and 8 bases, with 17 bases remaining between them. Germline V gives CDR1 MNHEY, CDR2 SVGAGI. This CDR3 has 16 amino acids. The CDR3 sequence is CASSYSYRAGVDEQFF. The CDR3 DNA is TGTGCCAGCAGTTACTCATACAGGGCGGGAGTAGATGAGCAGTTCTTC.

The chain joins TRBV7-9 to TRBJ1-2, with 7 bases matching TRBD1. CDR1 and CDR2 (germline): SEHNR, FQNEAQ (reference sequence). J was trimmed by 6 bases and V by 2 bases; bases with no gene match: 3. The CDR3 has 13 residues. The CDR3 reads CASSLNRGHGYTF. The CDR3 DNA follows: TGTGCCAGCAGCTTAAACAGGGGACATGGCTACACCTTC.

The chain carries TRBV10-1 and TRBJ2-2, with D uncertain. Trimming stripped 4 bases from V and 0 bases from J, with 9 bases between. Germline V gene data show CDR1 as WNHNN and CDR2 as SYGVQD (reference sequence). The CDR3 extends over 15 amino acids. The CDR3: CASSVSRSNTGELFF. DNA for the CDR3: TGCGCCAGCAGTGTATCGCGGTCGAACACCGGGGAGCTGTTTTTT.

This chain joins TRBV7-2 and TRBJ2-7; 10 bases fit TRBD1. V shed 5 bases, J shed 7 bases, and the junction held 11 bases outside the gene matches. The CDR3 loop spans 15 amino acids. Per germline, CDR1 SGHTA and CDR2 FQGNSA. DNA for the CDR3: TGTGCCAGCAGCGGGTCCGGGACAGGGGTGGGAGAGCAGTACTTC. It specifies CASSGSGTGVGEQYF. The complete variable domain, with remaining parts taken from reference TRBV7-2 and TRBJ2-7, reads GAGVSQSPSNKVTEKGKDVELRCDPISGHTALYWYRQSLGQGLEFLIYFQGNSAPDKSGLPSDRFSAERTGGSVSTLTIQRTQQEDSAVYLCASSGSGTGVGEQYFGPGTRLTVT.

The V and J genes are TRBV19 and TRBJ1-2, with TRBD1 matching 7 bases. The germline CDR1 and CDR2 sequences are LNHDA and SQIVND (reference sequence). This CDR3 has 13 residues. Germline trimming cut 7 bases from V and 2 bases from J; bases unmatched to any gene: 4. The CDR3 sequence is CASIPTGNYGYTF. CDR3 nucleotides: TGTGCCAGTATCCCGACAGGGAACTATGGCTACACCTTC.

This rearrangement joins TRBV18 to TRBJ1-4; unclear D gene. The CDR3 is 13 amino acids. V was pared by 6 bases and J by 7 bases, with 12 bases between. The germline V gene has CDR1 KGHSH and CDR2 LQKENI. CDR3 DNA: TGTGCCAGCTCCCACGACAACTCTGAAAAACTGTTTTTT. Residues: CASSHDNSEKLFF.

The chain carries TRBV7-8 and TRBJ1-1; D may be TRBD1 (5 bases). This CDR3 has 13 amino acids. V lost 4 bases, J lost 3 bases, and 9 bases lay in between. Germline assignment: CDR1 SGHVS and CDR2 FQNEAQ. CDR3 nucleotide sequence: TGTGCCAGCAGCTGGCAGGGCTACACTGAAGCTTTCTTT. Its translation: CASSWQGYTEAFF.

The J gene is TRBJ1-5, the V gene TRBV7-9; D is perhaps TRBD1 (5 bases). The CDR3 is 18 amino acids. V dropped 6 bases and J dropped 1 base, with 22 bases sitting between them. Germline CDR1 is SEHNR and CDR2 is FQNEAQ (reference sequence). CDR3 nucleotide sequence: TGTGCCAGCAGTCTAGCGAGAGAAGGGGCGGGAAGCAATCAGCCCCAGCATTTT. Protein: CASSLAREGAGSNQPQHF.

This chain uses TRBV2 with TRBJ2-7; 7 nucleotides align to TRBD2. Germline values: CDR1 SNHLY, CDR2 FYNNEI. CDR3 length equals 13 residues. Germline trimming cut 9 bases from V and 4 bases from J; bases unmatched to any gene: 9. As DNA, the CDR3 is TGTGCCAGTGACCAGCGGGGAGGATACGAGCAGTACTTC. Encoded protein: CASDQRGGYEQYF.

This sequence joins TRBV5-1 and TRBJ2-3; a possible D gene is TRBD1 (5 bases). The CDR3 has 17 residues. Germline CDR1 reads SGHRS; CDR2 reads YFSETQ. Trimming left V 1 base short and J 0 bases short, with 15 bases between. CDR3 bases: TGCGCCAGCAGCTTGATCGGGCCCGGACATAGCACAGATACGCAGTATTTT. The encoded protein is CASSLIGPGHSTDTQYF.

The chain employs TRBV29-1 and TRBJ2-7; the match to TRBD1 covers 7 bases. CDR3 length equals 16 residues. Germline V gene data show CDR1 as SQVTM and CDR2 as ANQGSEA. After removal of 7 bases from V and 4 bases from J, the junction contained 19 bases not matched to a gene. The DNA of the CDR3 is TGCAGCGCCGTATTACCACCGGGACAGAAGACTTACGAGCAGTACTTC. Translated: CSAVLPPGQKTYEQYF.

This chain connects TRBV9 to TRBJ1-4, with D possibly TRBD1 on 6 matching bases. The CDR3 runs to 14 residues. Germline assignment: CDR1 SGDLS and CDR2 YYNGEE. Trimming pared 0 bases from V and 8 bases from J, leaving 11 bases between. CDR3 sequence (DNA): TGTGCCAGCAGCGTAGAGCCAAGGGGGGAAAAACTGTTTTTT. It codes for CASSVEPRGEKLFF.